Reported below is one T cell receptor beta chain. Its antigen is unidentified. The data were taken from a study of cytomegalovirus exposure and HLA in healthy donors. Background on the study: Unique TCRs from HLA-typed donors, approximately 80 million of them, were held in an early data release. Study-level results: Earlier analysis yielded a pattern in which most TCR beta V segments were productive about 90% or about 30% of the time. An ancestry cluster, one associated with Asian ancestry, reportedly showed fewer N-insertions than the approximately 670-donor mean in a later analysis.

Primers included in the PCR were 60 Vbeta and 13 Jbeta primers. Only in-frame clones appear in the TCRdb table, and some are missing; sequencing was by immunoSEQ multiplex PCR. The sample consists of roughly 150,000 clones, roughly four fifths of them appearing once. Source material: PBMCs. This clonotype originated in a woman aged 45-65 years in good health and CMV-seropositive.

This chain's CDR3 is CASSVDGGGDEQFF. The CDR3 bases are TGTGCCAGCAGCGTCGACGGGGGTGGGGACGAGCAGTTCTTC. The V gene is TRBV9, the J gene TRBJ2-1; D possibly corresponds to TRBD2 (6 bases). V was trimmed by 2 bases and J by 10 bases, leaving 16 bases between them. This CDR3 region has 14 residues. Germline CDR1 is SGDLS and CDR2 is YYNGEE.